The rows below give T cell receptor beta chains drawn from one sample of a study of tumor and adjacent non-tumor tissue in lung cancer. From the multiplex PCR reads, TCRdb called clonotypes with MiXCR, one entry per CDR3 protein. The profile shows around 100,000 distinct CDR3 sequences, 65% of them singletons. The sequenced sample consisted of distant non-tumor lung tissue. Every receptor here comes from a man younger than 45 with non-small cell lung cancer. Each CDR3 is given with its conserved first and last residue. Each record gives: V gene, D gene, J gene, clone size, CDR3 DNA, CDR3 protein. D genes are given only for firm matches. Not every row has a clone size; where given, it reads once, few, many or a size class.

TRBV12-3/TRBV12-4	NA	TRBJ2-2	NA	TGTACCAGCAGTTTTAGGGGTACCGGGGAGCTGTTTTTT	CTSSFRGTGELFF
TRBV12-3/TRBV12-4	TRBD1	TRBJ1-5	NA	TGTGCCAGCAGTTTGGTGGGACAGGGCTATCAGCCCCAGCATTTT	CASSLVGQGYQPQHF
TRBV30	NA	TRBJ2-3	NA	TGTGCTACATCCCGGGGGTTGATTACAGATACGCAGTATTTT	CATSRGLITDTQYF
TRBV6-1	NA	TRBJ2-3	few	TGTGACAGCAGTGAAGCAAGTGGGGGCACAGATACGCAGTATTTT	CDSSEASGGTDTQYF
TRBV9	TRBD1	TRBJ1-4	NA	TGTGCCAGCTCCCGACAGGGAACTAATGAAAAACTGTTTTTT	CASSRQGTNEKLFF
TRBV6-5	NA	TRBJ1-2	NA	TGTGCCATTACACAGGGCCTGAACTATGGCTACACCTTC	CAITQGLNYGYTF
TRBV29-1	NA	TRBJ2-1	many	TGCAGCACCAATGAGCAGTTCTTC	CSTNEQFF
TRBV20-1	NA	TRBJ1-6	many	TGCAGTGCTACTCCCAGGGCCTATTCACCCCTCCACTTT	CSATPRAYSPLHF
TRBV29-1	NA	TRBJ2-5	many	TGCAGCGCCACGGGACGGGTGTTGGAGACCCAGTACTTC	CSATGRVLETQYF
TRBV29-1	NA	TRBJ2-1	few	TGCAGCGTTGGAGGAGGGGGGCACAATGAGCAGTTCTTC	CSVGGGGHNEQFF
TRBV11-2	NA	TRBJ2-1	NA	TGTGCCCGCAGCTTAGAGTGGGCAACAAATGAGCAGTTCTTC	CARSLEWATNEQFF
TRBV20-1	NA	TRBJ2-3	NA	TGCAGTGCTAGAGACCATACTCCTACGGGGACCACCACAGATACGCAGTTTTTT	CSARDHTPTGTTTDTQFF
TRBV20-1	TRBD2	TRBJ2-5	NA	TGCAGTACTAGACTAGCGAGAGGTCAAGAGACCCAGTACTTC	CSTRLARGQETQYF
TRBV5-8	NA	TRBJ2-3	NA	TGTGCCAGCAGCTATGGGGTCCATCAGCGGGCTGTTCCAGATACGCAGTATTTT	CASSYGVHQRAVPDTQYF
TRBV11-1	NA	TRBJ2-7	once	TGTGCCAACAGATTAGAGTCCACTGGGACTCGGGAGCAGTACTTC	CANRLESTGTREQYF
TRBV11-1	NA	TRBJ1-1	NA	TGTGCCAGCAGCTCGCCCGACAGCCCGAACATTGAAGCTTTCTTT	CASSSPDSPNIEAFF
TRBV7-8	NA	TRBJ1-1	NA	TGTGCCAACAGCTCGAGACCCGAAGCTGAAGCTTTCTTT	CANSSRPEAEAFF
TRBV24-1	TRBD1	TRBJ2-3	NA	TGTGCCACCGAACTCCAGGGACAGATATACAATCAGCCCCAGTATTTT	CATELQGQIYNQPQYF
TRBV7-8	NA	TRBJ2-3	NA	TGTGCCAACAGCTTAGTACCCATAGATACGCAGTATTTC	CANSLVPIDTQYF
TRBV5-6	TRBD1	TRBJ1-5	NA	TGTGCCATCAGCTTGCGGACAGGGGGCAATCAGCCCCAGCATTTT	CAISLRTGGNQPQHF
TRBV29-1	NA	TRBJ1-3	NA	TGCAGCGTTGCCGACAGATCTGGAAACACCATATATTTT	CSVADRSGNTIYF
TRBV20-1	NA	TRBJ2-2	NA	TGCAGTGCGCTCCGGGGTGCTACGAACACCTGGGAGCTGTTTTTT	CSALRGATNTWELFF
TRBV20-1	NA	TRBJ1-2	many	TGCAGTGCTAGAGATTGGACAGATGGAGGCTACACCTTC	CSARDWTDGGYTF
TRBV20-1	NA	TRBJ2-1	once	TGCAGTGTTAGAGACCCTGGGGGTAGCGAGAGTAATGAGCAGTTCTTC	CSVRDPGGSESNEQFF